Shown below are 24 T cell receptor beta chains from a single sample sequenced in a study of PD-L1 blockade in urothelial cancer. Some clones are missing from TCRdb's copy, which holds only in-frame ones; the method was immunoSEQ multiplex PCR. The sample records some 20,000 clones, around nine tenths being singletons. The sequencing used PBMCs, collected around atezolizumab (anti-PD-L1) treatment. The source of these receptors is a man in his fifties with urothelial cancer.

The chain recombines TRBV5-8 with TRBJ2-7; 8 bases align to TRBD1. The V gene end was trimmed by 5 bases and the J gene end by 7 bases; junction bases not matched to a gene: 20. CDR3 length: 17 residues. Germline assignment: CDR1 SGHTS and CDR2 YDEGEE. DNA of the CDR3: TGTGCCAGCAGTCCGAACACTATGCAGGGGGCGCGTGGGGAGCAGTACTTC. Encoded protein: CASSPNTMQGARGEQYF.

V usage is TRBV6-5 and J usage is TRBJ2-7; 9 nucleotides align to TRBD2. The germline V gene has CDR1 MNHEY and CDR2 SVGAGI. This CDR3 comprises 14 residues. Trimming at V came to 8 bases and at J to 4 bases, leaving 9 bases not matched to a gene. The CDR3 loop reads CASAVSGSSYEQYF. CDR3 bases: TGTGCCAGCGCGGTTAGCGGGAGTTCTTACGAGCAGTACTTC.

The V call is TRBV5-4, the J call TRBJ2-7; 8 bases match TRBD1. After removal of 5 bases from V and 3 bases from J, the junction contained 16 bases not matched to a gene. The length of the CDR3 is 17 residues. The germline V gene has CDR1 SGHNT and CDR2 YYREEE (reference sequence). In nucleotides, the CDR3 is TGTGCCAGCAGGTCCGGGACAGGAGGAGAAAGGATCTACGAGCAGTACTTC. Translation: CASRSGTGGERIYEQYF.

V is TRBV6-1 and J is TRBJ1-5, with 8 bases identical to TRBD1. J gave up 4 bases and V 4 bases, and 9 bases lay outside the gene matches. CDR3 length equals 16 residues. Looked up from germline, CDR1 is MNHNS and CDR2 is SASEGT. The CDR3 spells CASSVGQGARNQPQHF. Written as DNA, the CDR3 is TGTGCCAGCAGTGTGGGGCAGGGGGCGCGTAATCAGCCCCAGCATTTT.

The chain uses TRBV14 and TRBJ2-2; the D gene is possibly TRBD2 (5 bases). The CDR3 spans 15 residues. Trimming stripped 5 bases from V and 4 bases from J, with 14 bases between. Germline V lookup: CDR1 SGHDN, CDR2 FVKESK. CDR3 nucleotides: TGTGCCAGCAGCTTGTTTGCGGGTGTCACCGGGGAGCTGTTTTTT. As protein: CASSLFAGVTGELFF.

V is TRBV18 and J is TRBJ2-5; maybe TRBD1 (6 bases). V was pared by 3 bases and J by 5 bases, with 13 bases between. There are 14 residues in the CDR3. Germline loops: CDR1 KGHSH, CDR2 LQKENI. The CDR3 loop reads CASSPTTGRETQYF. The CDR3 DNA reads TGTGCCAGCTCACCGACGACAGGTCGGGAGACCCAGTACTTC.

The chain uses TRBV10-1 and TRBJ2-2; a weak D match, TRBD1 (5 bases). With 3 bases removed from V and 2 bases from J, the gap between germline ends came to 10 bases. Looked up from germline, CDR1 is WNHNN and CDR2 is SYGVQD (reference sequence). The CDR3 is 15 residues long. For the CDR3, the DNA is TGCGCCAGCAGTGATCTAGGGGAAAACACCGGGGAGCTGTTTTTT. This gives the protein CASSDLGENTGELFF.

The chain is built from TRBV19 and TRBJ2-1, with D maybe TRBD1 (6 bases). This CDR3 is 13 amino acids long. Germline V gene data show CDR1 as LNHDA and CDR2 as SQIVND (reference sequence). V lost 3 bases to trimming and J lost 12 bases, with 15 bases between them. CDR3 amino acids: CASSIGSIGGQFF. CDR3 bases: TGTGCCAGTAGTATTGGCTCAATAGGGGGGCAGTTCTTC.

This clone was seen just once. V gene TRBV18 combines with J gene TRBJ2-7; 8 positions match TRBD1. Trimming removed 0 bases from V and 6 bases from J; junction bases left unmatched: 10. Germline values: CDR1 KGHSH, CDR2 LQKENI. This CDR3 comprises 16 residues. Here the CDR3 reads CASSPPFTGGMVEQYF. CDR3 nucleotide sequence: TGTGCCAGCTCACCACCGTTTACAGGGGGGATGGTCGAGCAGTACTTC. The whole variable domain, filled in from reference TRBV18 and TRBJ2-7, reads NAGVMQNPRHLVRRRGQEARLRCSPMKGHSHVYWYRQLPEEGLKFMVYLQKENIIDESGMPKERFSAEFPKEGPSILRIQQVVRGDSAAYFCASSPPFTGGMVEQYFGPGTRLTVT.

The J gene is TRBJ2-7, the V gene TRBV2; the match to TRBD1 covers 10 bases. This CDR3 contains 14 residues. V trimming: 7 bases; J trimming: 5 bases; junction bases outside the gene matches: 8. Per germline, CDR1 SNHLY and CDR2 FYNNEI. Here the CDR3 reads CASTRDRGSNEQYF. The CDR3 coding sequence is TGTGCCAGCACCCGGGACAGGGGTTCCAACGAGCAGTACTTC.

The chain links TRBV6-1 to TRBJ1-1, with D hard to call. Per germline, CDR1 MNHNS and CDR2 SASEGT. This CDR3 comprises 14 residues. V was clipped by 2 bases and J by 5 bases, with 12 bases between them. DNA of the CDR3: TGTGCCAGCAGTGAAACATATCCCCGAACTGAAGCTTTCTTT. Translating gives CASSETYPRTEAFF.

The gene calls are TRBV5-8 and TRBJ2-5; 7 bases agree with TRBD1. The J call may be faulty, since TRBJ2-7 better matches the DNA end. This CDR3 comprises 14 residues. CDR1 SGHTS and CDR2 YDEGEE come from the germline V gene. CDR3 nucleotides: TGTGCCAGCAGCTTCCGGGACAGCTACTACGAGCAGTACTTC. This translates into CASSFRDSYYEQYF.

The CDR3, as DNA: TGTGCCAGCAGGCACACCAAATACACTGAAGCTTTCTTT. This encodes CASRHTKYTEAFF. This chain links TRBV6-5 with TRBJ1-1; D unresolved. Germline values: CDR1 MNHEY, CDR2 SVGAGI. Trimming took 6 bases from V and 3 from J, leaving 11 bases between them. The CDR3 sequence is 13 residues long.

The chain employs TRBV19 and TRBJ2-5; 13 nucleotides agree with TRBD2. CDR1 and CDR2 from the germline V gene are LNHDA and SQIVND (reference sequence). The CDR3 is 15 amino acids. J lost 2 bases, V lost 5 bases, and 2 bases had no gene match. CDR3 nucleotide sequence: TGTGCCAGTAGTGGGGGACTAGCGGGGCAAGAGACCCAGTACTTC. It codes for CASSGGLAGQETQYF.

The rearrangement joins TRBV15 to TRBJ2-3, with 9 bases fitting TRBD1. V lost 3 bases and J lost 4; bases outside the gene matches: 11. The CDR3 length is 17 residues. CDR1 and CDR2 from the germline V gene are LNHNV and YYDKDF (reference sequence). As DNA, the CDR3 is TGTGCCACCAGCAGTCGCGACAGGGGGTCGTTGCCAGATACGCAGTATTTT. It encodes CATSSRDRGSLPDTQYF. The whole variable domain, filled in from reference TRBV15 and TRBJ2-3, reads DAMVIQNPRYQVTQFGKPVTLSCSQTLNHNVMYWYQQKSSQAPKLLFHYYDKDFNNEADTPDNFQSRRPNTSFCFLDIRSPGLGDTAMYLCATSSRDRGSLPDTQYFGPGTRLTVL.

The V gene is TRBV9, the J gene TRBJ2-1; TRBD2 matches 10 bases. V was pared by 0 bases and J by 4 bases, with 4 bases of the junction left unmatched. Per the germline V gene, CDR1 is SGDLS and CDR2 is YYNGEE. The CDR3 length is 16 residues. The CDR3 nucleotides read TGTGCCAGCAGCGTAGTCCTAGCGGGAGCTTACAATGAGCAGTTCTTC. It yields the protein CASSVVLAGAYNEQFF.

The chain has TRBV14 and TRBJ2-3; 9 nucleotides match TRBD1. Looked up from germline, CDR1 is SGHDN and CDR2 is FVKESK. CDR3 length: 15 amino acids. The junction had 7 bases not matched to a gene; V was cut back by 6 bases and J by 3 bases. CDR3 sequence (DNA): TGTGCCAGCAGAACAGGGGGCGAATCGACAGATACGCAGTATTTT. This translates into CASRTGGESTDTQYF.

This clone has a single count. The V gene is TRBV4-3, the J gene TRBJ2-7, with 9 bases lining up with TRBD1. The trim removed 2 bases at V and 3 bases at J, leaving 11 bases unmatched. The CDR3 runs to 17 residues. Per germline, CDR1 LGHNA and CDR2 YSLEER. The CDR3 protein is CASSQTPGGTGSYEQYF. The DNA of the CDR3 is TGCGCCAGCAGCCAAACCCCCGGAGGGACAGGGAGCTACGAGCAGTACTTC.

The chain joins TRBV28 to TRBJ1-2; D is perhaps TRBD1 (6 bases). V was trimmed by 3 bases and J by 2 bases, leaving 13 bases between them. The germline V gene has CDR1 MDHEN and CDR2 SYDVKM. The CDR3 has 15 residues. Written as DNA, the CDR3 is TGTGCCAGCAGTTTCGGGGCAGGGGCGAACTATGGCTACACCTTC. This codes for CASSFGAGANYGYTF.

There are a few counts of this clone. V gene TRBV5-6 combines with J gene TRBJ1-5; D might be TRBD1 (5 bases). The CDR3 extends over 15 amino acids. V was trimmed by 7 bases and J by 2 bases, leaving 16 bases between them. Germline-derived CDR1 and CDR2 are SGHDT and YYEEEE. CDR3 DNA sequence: TGTGCCAGCGCATTTGGGGGGGAGGGCAATCAGCCCCAGCATTTT. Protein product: CASAFGGEGNQPQHF.

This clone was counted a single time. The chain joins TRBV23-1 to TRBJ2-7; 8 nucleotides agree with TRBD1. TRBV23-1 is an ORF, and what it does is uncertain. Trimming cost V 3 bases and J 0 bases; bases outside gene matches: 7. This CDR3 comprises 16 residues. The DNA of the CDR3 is TGCGCCAGCAGTCACCTGGGACAGGTGAGCTCCTACGAGCAGTACTTC. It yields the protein CASSHLGQVSSYEQYF.

The CDR3 bases are TGCGCCAGCAGCCAAGGCCAGGGGGTCGGCGAGCAGTACTTC. Translating it yields CASSQGQGVGEQYF. The chain has TRBV4-1 and TRBJ2-7; 7 bases are a match to TRBD1. Losses at the gene ends were 1 base for V and 6 bases for J; bases not matched to a gene: 6. This CDR3 is 14 amino acids long. Germline CDR1 reads MGHRA; CDR2 reads YSYEKL.

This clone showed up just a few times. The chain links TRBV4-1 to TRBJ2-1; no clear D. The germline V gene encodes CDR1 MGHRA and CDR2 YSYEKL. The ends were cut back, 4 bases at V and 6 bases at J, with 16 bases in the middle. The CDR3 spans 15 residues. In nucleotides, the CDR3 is TGCGCCAGCAGCCCAAGTGTGCACAGACCCAATGAGCAGTTCTTC. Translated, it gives CASSPSVHRPNEQFF.

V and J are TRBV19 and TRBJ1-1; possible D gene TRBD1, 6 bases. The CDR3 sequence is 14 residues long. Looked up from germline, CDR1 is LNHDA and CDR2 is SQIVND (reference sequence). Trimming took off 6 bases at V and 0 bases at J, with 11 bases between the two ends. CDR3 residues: CASRTGPMNTEAFF. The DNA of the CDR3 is TGTGCCAGTAGAACAGGGCCCATGAACACTGAAGCTTTCTTT.